What follows is one TCR beta chain and its context. The antigen is not known. Libraries were prepared by immunoSEQ multiplex PCR; TCRdb keeps only in-frame clonotypes and omits some of them. The sample holds around 53,000 clones, 79% seen once. These data come from a study of OX40 agonist ivuxolimab in advanced cancers. Findings of the study overall: CD8+ T cells (on average) carried more expanded clones than CD4+ T cells. At doses 0.1 to 3.0 mg/kg, CD4+ and CD8+ clones expanded.

This CDR3 has 14 residues. V trimming: 1 base; J trimming: 8 bases; junction bases outside the gene matches: 4. Per germline, CDR1 KGHSH and CDR2 LQKENI. The clonotype originates from an adult with an advanced solid tumor such as melanoma, head and neck, liver or kidney cancer. The V and J genes are TRBV18 and TRBJ2-1; 8 nucleotides line up with TRBD1. The sample in question was CD4+ or CD8+ T cells sorted from blood, obtained in a trial of the OX40 agonist ivuxolimab. The CDR3 DNA follows: TGTGCCAGCTCACCACGACAGGGGCGTGATGAGCAGTTCTTC. Translating it yields CASSPRQGRDEQFF.